This entry lists 31 T cell receptor beta chains sequenced from one sample in a study of beta chain features in type 1 diabetes. Overall study findings and caveats: Within each of all four CD4+ subsets, Type 1 diabetes patients had TCRB CDR3s that were moderately but significantly shorter.

Sequencing targeted expressed TCRB transcripts, as all isolated RNA had been reverse transcribed. TCRdb keeps only in-frame clones here, not all; method: immunoSEQ multiplex PCR. The sample lists 310,000 or so clones; over 7% were seen once. Their antigens remain unidentified. Input material: central memory CD4+ T cells from blood. The receptor set was obtained from a man aged 25-40 years with type 1 diabetes.

The chain carries TRBV10-2 and TRBJ2-2; D could derive from TRBD1 or TRBD2 (5 bases each). The germline CDR1 and CDR2 sequences are WSHSY and SAAADI. The CDR3 consists of 14 residues. Trimming cost V 3 bases and J 10 bases, with 15 bases left between them. CDR3: CASSDARGSEELFF. The CDR3, as DNA: TGCGCCAGCAGTGATGCGAGGGGATCAGAGGAGCTGTTTTTT.

This clone was picked up a small number of times. The chain carries TRBV11-2 and TRBJ1-1; D possibly corresponds to TRBD1 (5 bases). The CDR3 has 15 amino acids. Trimming took off 5 bases at V and 4 bases at J, with 17 bases between the two ends. The germline V gene has CDR1 SGHAT and CDR2 FQNNGV. The CDR3 sequence: CASSPRRGVGTEAFF. DNA for the CDR3: TGTGCCAGCAGCCCACGCCGAGGGGTTGGCACTGAAGCTTTCTTT.

The chain uses TRBV5-1 and TRBJ2-1; a possible D gene is TRBD1 (6 bases). V was shortened by 2 bases and J by 0 bases, with 12 bases between the two germline ends. Per the germline V gene, CDR1 is SGHRS and CDR2 is YFSETQ. The CDR3 is 16 amino acids. In DNA form, the CDR3 reads TGCGCCAGCAGCTTAGTGGGGGCCGTCTCCTACAATGAGCAGTTCTTC. This translates into CASSLVGAVSYNEQFF. Using reference TRBV5-1 and TRBJ2-1 for the parts outside the CDR3, the full variable domain is KAGVTQTPRYLIKTRGQQVTLSCSPISGHRSVSWYQQTPGQGLQFLFEYFSETQRNKGNFPGRFSGRQFSNSRSEMNVSTLELGDSALYLCASSLVGAVSYNEQFFGPGTRLTVL.

This clone was observed a few times. V and J are TRBV7-2 and TRBJ2-3; D is uncertain. The CDR3 runs 16 residues. Germline V lookup: CDR1 SGHTA, CDR2 FQGNSA. The V and J ends lost 5 bases and 4 bases respectively, with 19 bases between them. The CDR3 sequence is CASSIRASVRSDTQYF. The CDR3 DNA reads TGTGCCAGCAGCATCCGGGCGTCGGTACGATCAGATACGCAGTATTTT.

V usage is TRBV7-2 and J usage is TRBJ1-5, with D hard to call. Trimming removed 6 bases at V and 0 bases at J, with 9 bases between. This CDR3 has 14 amino acids. CDR1 SGHTA and CDR2 FQGNSA come from the germline V gene. Written as DNA, the CDR3 is TGTGCCAGCAGGGTGGGAGGTAGCAATCAGCCCCAGCATTTT. Protein product: CASRVGGSNQPQHF.

The sample holds a few counts of this clone. This sequence joins TRBV27 and TRBJ2-3; TRBD1 matches 8 bases. Losses at the gene ends were 4 bases for V and 4 bases for J; bases not matched to a gene: 4. This CDR3 spans 14 amino acids. Germline V lookup: CDR1 MNHEY, CDR2 SMNVEV (reference sequence). The CDR3 region is CASSSQTGADTQYF. CDR3 nucleotides: TGTGCCAGCAGTTCTCAGACAGGGGCAGATACGCAGTATTTT.

Notes on this clone: Other nucleotide sequences from this sample produce the same CDR3. The chain has TRBV7-9 and TRBJ1-5, with TRBD1 as a possible D gene (5 bases). The V end was cut by 5 bases, the J end by 2 bases, with 10 bases between. The germline V gene encodes CDR1 SEHNR and CDR2 FQNEAQ (reference sequence). The CDR3 covers 14 residues. The DNA for the CDR3 is TGTGCCAGCAGCCCTGACAGAGGCAATCAGCCCCAGCATTTT. The encoded protein is CASSPDRGNQPQHF.

There are a few counts of this clone. V gene TRBV6-6 combines with J gene TRBJ1-2; D is uncertain. Germline V gene data show CDR1 as MNHNY and CDR2 as SVGAGI (reference sequence). CDR3 length: 14 residues. The germline V and J ends were trimmed by 6 bases and 7 bases, with 18 bases remaining between them. The CDR3 sequence: CASRPRTGIGGYTF. The CDR3 DNA is TGTGCCAGCAGACCACGGACGGGGATTGGTGGCTACACCTTC.

The sample holds many counts of this clone. This chain links TRBV5-1 with TRBJ2-2, with unresolved D. The V end was cut by 0 bases, the J end by 3 bases, with 9 bases between. The CDR3 spans 15 residues. Germline-derived CDR1 and CDR2 are SGHRS and YFSETQ. The CDR3 nucleotides are TGCGCCAGCAGCTTGGCGAGCGAATACACCGGGGAGCTGTTTTTT. Amino acid sequence: CASSLASEYTGELFF.

CDR3 amino acids: CASSLRGQEADTQYF. CDR3 nucleotides: TGCGCCAGCAGCTTGCGGGGTCAGGAGGCAGATACGCAGTATTTT. V and J are TRBV5-1 and TRBJ2-3; the D gene is possibly TRBD2 (5 bases). Germline CDR1 reads SGHRS; CDR2 reads YFSETQ. The V and J ends lost 1 base and 4 bases respectively, with 13 bases between them. This CDR3 comprises 15 residues. Using reference TRBV5-1 and TRBJ2-3 for the parts outside the CDR3, the full variable domain is KAGVTQTPRYLIKTRGQQVTLSCSPISGHRSVSWYQQTPGQGLQFLFEYFSETQRNKGNFPGRFSGRQFSNSRSEMNVSTLELGDSALYLCASSLRGQEADTQYFGPGTRLTVL.

This clone was detected a few times. The J gene is TRBJ2-1, the V gene TRBV18; D possibly uses TRBD1 or TRBD2 (5 bases each). Germline lookup yields CDR1 KGHSH and CDR2 LQKENI. The V gene lost 6 bases and the J gene lost 2 bases, with 11 bases spanning the gap. The CDR3 is 14 amino acids. CDR3 sequence: CASSSGTPYNEQFF. In DNA form, the CDR3 reads TGTGCCAGCTCCTCCGGGACCCCCTACAATGAGCAGTTCTTC.

V is TRBV28 and J is TRBJ2-3, with 7 bases lining up with TRBD2. This CDR3 comprises 13 residues. Germline trimming cut 6 bases from V and 5 bases from J; bases unmatched to any gene: 5. CDR1 and CDR2 (germline): MDHEN, SYDVKM. CDR3 sequence (DNA): TGTGCCAGCAGCCCGGGGAGGGAAGATACGCAGTATTTT. It yields the protein CASSPGREDTQYF. Full variable domain (rest looked up from reference TRBV28 and TRBJ2-3): DVKVTQSSRYLVKRTGEKVFLECVQDMDHENMFWYRQDPGLGLRLIYFSYDVKMKEKGDIPEGYSVSREKKERFSLILESASTNQTSMYLCASSPGREDTQYFGPGTRLTVL.

This clone has a handful of counts. This chain connects TRBV10-3 to TRBJ2-1; D might be TRBD2 (6 bases). V was pared by 6 bases and J by 5 bases, with 17 bases between. CDR3 length: 15 amino acids. Germline V CDR1 and CDR2: ENHRY, SYGVKD. The CDR3 loop reads CAIRPAGTSHNEQFF. The CDR3 DNA follows: TGTGCCATCAGGCCCGCGGGGACGTCCCACAATGAGCAGTTCTTC.

This clone was counted only a few times. The chain is built from TRBV2 and TRBJ1-1; tentative D call: TRBD1 (5 bases). V was trimmed by 7 bases and J by 1 base, leaving 10 bases between them. CDR1 is SNHLY, CDR2 FYNNEI, per germline. The length of the CDR3 is 13 residues. The CDR3 coding sequence is TGTGCCAGCAATTCCGGACAGAACACTGAAGCTTTCTTT. This sequence encodes CASNSGQNTEAFF.

This rearrangement joins TRBV7-9 to TRBJ2-4; D is possibly TRBD2 (5 bases). The CDR3 runs 17 residues. The V end was cut by 0 bases, the J end by 1 base, with 13 bases between. Germline V gives CDR1 SEHNR, CDR2 FQNEAQ (reference sequence). The CDR3 loop is CASSLASDFLAKNIQYF. DNA of the CDR3: TGTGCCAGCAGCTTAGCTTCGGACTTTCTGGCCAAAAACATTCAGTACTTC.

This chain uses TRBV6-6 with TRBJ2-7; possibly TRBD1 for D (6 bases). Between the trimmed V and J ends, which lost 6 bases and 3 bases, there was a span of 12 bases. CDR3 length: 13 residues. In germline, CDR1 is MNHNY, CDR2 SVGAGI (reference sequence). CDR3 DNA: TGTGCCAGCAGCACACAGGGTTTCTACGAGCAGTACTTC. Protein sequence: CASSTQGFYEQYF.

A remark on this clone: The sample contains more than one DNA sequence encoding this CDR3. Here the CDR3 DNA reads TGTGCCAGCAGCGTAGAGCGTGGTACGCAGTATTTT. Its protein is CASSVERGTQYF. V is TRBV9 and J is TRBJ2-3; D not resolved. Between the trimmed V and J ends, which lost 0 bases and 8 bases, there was a span of 7 bases. Germline CDR1 reads SGDLS; CDR2 reads YYNGEE. The CDR3 is 12 amino acids.

This clone was found a few times. The J gene is TRBJ1-4, the V gene TRBV6-5, with D possibly being TRBD1 (6 bases). The CDR3 totals 13 residues. The germline V and J ends were trimmed by 9 bases and 8 bases, with 16 bases remaining between them. From germline, CDR1 is MNHEY and CDR2 SVGAGI. The CDR3 spells CASRAGAREKLFF. The DNA for the CDR3 is TGTGCCAGTAGAGCAGGGGCTAGGGAAAAACTGTTTTTT.

V usage is TRBV28 and J usage is TRBJ1-4; 7 bases line up with TRBD1. Germline lookup yields CDR1 MDHEN and CDR2 SYDVKM. The CDR3 is made up of 16 amino acids. V shed 2 bases, J shed 0 bases, and the junction held 3 bases outside the gene matches. In DNA, the CDR3 is TGTGCCAGCAGTTTAAGGGACAGTGCAACTAATGAAAAACTGTTTTTT. This gives the protein CASSLRDSATNEKLFF. Full variable domain (outside the CDR3, taken from reference TRBV28 and TRBJ1-4): DVKVTQSSRYLVKRTGEKVFLECVQDMDHENMFWYRQDPGLGLRLIYFSYDVKMKEKGDIPEGYSVSREKKERFSLILESASTNQTSMYLCASSLRDSATNEKLFFGSGTQLSVL.

This clone was observed at least ten times. CDR3 protein: CASPTGAPQETQYF. CDR3 in DNA: TGTGCCAGCCCTACAGGGGCTCCCCAAGAGACCCAGTACTTC. The V call is TRBV27, the J call TRBJ2-5, with 7 bases fitting TRBD1. Germline trimming cut 8 bases from V and 1 base from J; bases unmatched to any gene: 7. From germline, CDR1 is MNHEY and CDR2 SMNVEV (reference sequence). This CDR3 spans 14 amino acids.

Ten or more counts support this clone. The chain is built from TRBV13 and TRBJ2-2, with D tentatively TRBD2 (6 bases). The germline gives CDR1 PRHDT, CDR2 FYEKMQ (reference sequence). Trimming removed 5 bases at V and 1 base at J, with 11 bases between. There are 15 residues in the CDR3. The CDR3 region has the DNA TGTGCCAGCAGCCCCCGGGACTTGAACACCGGGGAGCTGTTTTTT. It yields the protein CASSPRDLNTGELFF.

This clone came up a few times. This chain uses TRBV6-5 with TRBJ2-4; D might be TRBD1 (5 bases). The V end lost 6 bases, the J end lost 1 base, and 10 bases lay between the germline ends. Germline V gene data show CDR1 as MNHEY and CDR2 as SVGAGI. This CDR3 contains 14 residues. The CDR3 DNA sequence: TGTGCCAGCAGGCAGGGAACGGCCAAAAACATTCAGTACTTC. Residues: CASRQGTAKNIQYF.

In its sample, this clone was seen a few times. V usage is TRBV6-5 and J usage is TRBJ2-5; weak D call: TRBD1 (6 bases). This CDR3 region has 13 residues. Trimming removed 6 bases from V and 9 bases from J, with 17 bases in between. Germline CDR1 is MNHEY and CDR2 is SVGAGI. The CDR3 loop is CASRDRTQGPQYF. As DNA, the CDR3 is TGTGCCAGCAGAGACCGGACTCAGGGGCCCCAGTACTTC.

This CDR3 reads CASSPPNQGGWSYGYTF. The CDR3 DNA follows: TGTGCCAGCTCACCACCTAATCAGGGGGGTTGGAGCTATGGCTACACCTTC. V is TRBV18 and J is TRBJ1-2, with 7 bases that match TRBD1. This CDR3 has 17 residues. V was pared by 0 bases and J by 4 bases, with 11 bases of the junction left unmatched. Germline V gene sequence: CDR1 KGHSH, CDR2 LQKENI.

This clone was observed a few times. The rearrangement links TRBV5-4 to TRBJ2-5; TRBD1 aligns across 7 bases. Germline V gives CDR1 SGHNT, CDR2 YYREEE (reference sequence). There are 14 residues in the CDR3. V lost 5 bases, J lost 4 bases, and 8 bases stayed unmatched. CDR3: CASSSTGVVETQYF. The CDR3 DNA sequence: TGTGCCAGCAGTTCTACAGGGGTGGTAGAGACCCAGTACTTC. Based on the CDR3 plus reference TRBV5-4 and TRBJ2-5, the full variable domain is ETGVTQSPTHLIKTRGQQVTLRCSSQSGHNTVSWYQQALGQGPQFIFQYYREEENGRGNFPPRFSGLQFPNYSSELNVNALELDDSALYLCASSSTGVVETQYFGPGTRLLVL.

The J gene is TRBJ1-1, the V gene TRBV6-6; D remains ambiguous. Trimming stripped 4 bases from V and 0 bases from J, with 3 bases between. This CDR3 is built from 12 residues. The germline CDR1 and CDR2 sequences are MNHNY and SVGAGI (reference sequence). As DNA, the CDR3 is TGTGCCAGCAGTTCCGTGAACACTGAAGCTTTCTTT. Its translation: CASSSVNTEAFF.

A few counts support this clone. The chain has TRBV5-1 and TRBJ1-1, with 7 nucleotides matching TRBD1. Germline assignment: CDR1 SGHRS and CDR2 YFSETQ. CDR3 length equals 16 residues. J gave up 3 bases and V 4 bases, and 12 bases lay outside the gene matches. The CDR3 sequence: CASSVGRQGGHTEAFF. The CDR3 DNA sequence: TGCGCCAGCAGCGTGGGTAGACAGGGAGGTCACACTGAAGCTTTCTTT. Filled out from reference TRBV5-1 and TRBJ1-1, the complete variable domain reads KAGVTQTPRYLIKTRGQQVTLSCSPISGHRSVSWYQQTPGQGLQFLFEYFSETQRNKGNFPGRFSGRQFSNSRSEMNVSTLELGDSALYLCASSVGRQGGHTEAFFGQGTRLTVV.

This CDR3 is CASSYRGRETQYF. The CDR3 nucleotides read TGTGCCAGCAGTTACAGGGGAAGGGAGACCCAGTACTTC. The V gene is TRBV6-5, the J gene TRBJ2-5, with a possible D match to TRBD1 (5 bases). Deletions cut 2 bases from V and 5 bases from J, with 9 bases between. There are 13 residues in the CDR3. CDR1 and CDR2 from the germline V gene are MNHEY and SVGAGI.

The DNA for the CDR3 is TGTGCCAGCAGTGCCGAGACAGGGCAGCCCCAGCATTTT. Encoded protein: CASSAETGQPQHF. The genes are TRBV27 and TRBJ1-5; 7 bases align to TRBD1. Trimming cost V 5 bases and J 7 bases; bases outside gene matches: 5. This CDR3 is 13 amino acids long. In germline, CDR1 is MNHEY, CDR2 SMNVEV (reference sequence).

Details on this clone: The same CDR3 is also encoded by other DNA sequences in this sample. The chain employs TRBV5-4 and TRBJ1-2; maybe TRBD1 (5 bases). V lost 0 bases and J 5 bases, leaving 5 bases between the germline ends. This CDR3 has 12 amino acids. Germline V gives CDR1 SGHNT, CDR2 YYREEE (reference sequence). DNA of the CDR3: TGTGCCAGCAGCTTGGGGGGGTATGGCTACACCTTC. It encodes CASSLGGYGYTF.

The sample holds a few counts of this clone. This clone may be a read error of a much larger clone one base away. The chain joins TRBV6-1 to TRBJ2-5; no clear D gene. In germline, CDR1 is MNHNS, CDR2 SASEGT. The CDR3 runs to 13 residues. Trimming took off 4 bases at V and 0 bases at J, with 6 bases between the two ends. This CDR3 is CASSVGNQETQYF. In DNA, the CDR3 is TGTGCCAGCAGTGTGGGGAACCAAGAGACCCAGTACTTC.